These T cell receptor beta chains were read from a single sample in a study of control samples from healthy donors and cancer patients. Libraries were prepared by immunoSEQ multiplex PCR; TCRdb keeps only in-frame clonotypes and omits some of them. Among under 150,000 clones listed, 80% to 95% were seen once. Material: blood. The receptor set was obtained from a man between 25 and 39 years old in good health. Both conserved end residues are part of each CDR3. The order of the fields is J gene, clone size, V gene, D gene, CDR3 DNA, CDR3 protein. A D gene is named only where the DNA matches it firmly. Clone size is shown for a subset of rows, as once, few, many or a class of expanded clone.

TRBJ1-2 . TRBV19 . TGTGCCAGTAGTATGGGCATACGGCCTGGGCCTGCCTACACCTTC CASSMGIRPGPAYTF
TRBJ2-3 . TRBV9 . TGTGCCAGCAGCGTAGGTCTAGCTGGAGATACGCAGTATTTT CASSVGLAGDTQYF
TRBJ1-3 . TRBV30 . TGTGCCTGGTATTGGGGGTTCGGAAACACCATATATTTT CAWYWGFGNTIYF
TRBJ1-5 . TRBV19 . TGTGCCAGTGGGGGACTTTATAGCAATCAGCCCCAGCATTTT CASGGLYSNQPQHF
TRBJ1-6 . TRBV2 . TGTGCCAGCAGCCTCACGTTACCGTACAGTTCACCCCTCCACTTT CASSLTLPYSSPLHF
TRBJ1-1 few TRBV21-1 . TGTGCCAGCAGCCCGGTGCCGGGACAGGGTCTAGACACTGAAGCTTTCTTT CASSPVPGQGLDTEAFF
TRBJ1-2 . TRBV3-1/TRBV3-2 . TGTGCCAGCAGCTACAGGACAGATAACTATGGCTACACCTTC CASSYRTDNYGYTF
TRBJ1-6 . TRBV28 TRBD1 TGTGCCAGCAGTGACCGGACAGGGGGAAATTCACCCCTCCACTTT CASSDRTGGNSPLHF
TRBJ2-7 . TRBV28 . TGTGCCAGCAGTTCCAGGCAAAGAGGCGTCTTC CASSSRQRGVF
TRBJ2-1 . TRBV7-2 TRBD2 TGTGCCAGCAGCTTCTTAGCGGGAGGGAGCAATGAGCAGTTCTTC CASSFLAGGSNEQFF
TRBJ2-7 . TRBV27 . TGTGCCAGCAGTCGCTCAGGGGCCTCCTACGAGCAGTACTTC CASSRSGASYEQYF
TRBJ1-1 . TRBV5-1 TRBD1 TGCGCCAGCAGCTGGGGACAGGGGTTGAACACTGAAGCTTTCTTT CASSWGQGLNTEAFF
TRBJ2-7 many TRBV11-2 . TGTGCCAGCGGGGACGTGCACTCCTACGAGCAGTACTTC CASGDVHSYEQYF
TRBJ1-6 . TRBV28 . TGTGCCAGCATGGGGGGCCGGGATAATTCACCCCTCCACTTT CASMGGRDNSPLHF
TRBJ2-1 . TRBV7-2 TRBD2 TGTGCCAGCAGCTTAGATGGGCTTAGCGGGAGGGCTAACAATGAGCAGTTCTTC CASSLDGLSGRANNEQFF
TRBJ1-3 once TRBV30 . TGTGCCTGGCGCACGTTGTCTGAGGGCACCATATATTTT CAWRTLSEGTIYF
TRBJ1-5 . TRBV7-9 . TGTGCCAGCAGCTTTAGTGGGGCCCCTCATCAGCCCCAGCATTTT CASSFSGAPHQPQHF
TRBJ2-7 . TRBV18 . TGTGCCAGCTCACCACGTCGGGAGAGCTCCTACGAGCAGTACTTC CASSPRRESSYEQYF
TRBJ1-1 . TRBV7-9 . TGTGCCAGCAGACGTCCGGTGGAGAACACTGAAGCTTTCTTT CASRRPVENTEAFF
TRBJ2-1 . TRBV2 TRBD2 TGTGCCAGCAGTGAAAGGACTAGCGGGAGGCCCAGCTCCTACAATGAGCAGTTCTTC CASSERTSGRPSSYNEQFF
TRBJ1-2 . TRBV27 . TGTGCCAGCAGTTTTCAAGGCTACGGCTACACCTTC CASSFQGYGYTF
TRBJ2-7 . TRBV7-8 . TGTGCCAGCAGCAAGGCCCCCCGACAAGTCCTGTCTAACGAGCAGTACTTC CASSKAPRQVLSNEQYF